This T cell receptor (beta chain) was observed in a study of T cells in tuberculosis. Sorting used thawed, overnight-rested PBMC stained with anti-CD3, a viability dye and GMM-loaded CD1B tetramer. The CD1B tetramers carried C32 glucose monomycolate purified from Rhodococcus equi. Sequencing was performed with immunoSEQ multiplex PCR; in TCRdb, only in-frame clones are kept and a portion is missing. The sample shows about 59,000 clones, 81% of them seen only once. The V end lost 4 bases, the J end lost 9 bases, and 20 bases lay between the germline ends. Germline V gene data show CDR1 as SGDLS and CDR2 as YYNGEE. This CDR3 comprises 16 residues.

Sequencing was performed on CD1b-GMM tetramer-negative cells sorted from PBMCs. The rearrangement joins TRBV9 to TRBJ1-6; D remains ambiguous. The TCR sequence derives from an adult woman with latent tuberculosis. CDR3 bases: TGTGCCAGCAGCACCGGAGGGTCCCGATCCGGTTCACCCCTCCACTTT. Its translation: CASSTGGSRSGSPLHF. The whole variable domain, filled in from reference TRBV9 and TRBJ1-6, reads DSGVTQTPKHLITATGQRVTLRCSPRSGDLSVYWYQQSLDQGLQFLIQYYNGEERAKGNILERFSAQQFPDLHSELNLSSLELGDSALYFCASSTGGSRSGSPLHFGNGTRLTVT.